The count of the clone carrying this T cell receptor beta chain is one. These data are taken from a study of blood T cell repertoires in COVID-19. Study-wide background: Collection of acute and convalescent COVID-19 samples took place in the United States, Italy and Spain. PBMCs, B-cell-depleted T cells, or T cells were the source of the cDNA or gDNA that made up the material.

This CDR3 is built from 14 residues. J gave up 4 bases and V 4 bases, and 6 bases lay outside the gene matches. Germline V CDR1 and CDR2: SEHNR, FQNEAQ (reference sequence). Original processing methods: Estimation of nucleated cell counts was performed using reference gene primer amplification. TCRdb's copy holds only in-frame clones and misses some; the assay was immunoSEQ multiplex PCR. V, J and clone size reflect that table, while D and trimming were determined from the DNA. Of about 60,000 clones in the sample, around nine tenths were seen once. The rearrangement uses TRBV7-9 and TRBJ1-2, with 7 bases lining up with TRBD1. Sequencing was done on a sample of peripheral blood. This TCR derives from a man between 65 and 85 years old with acute or convalescent COVID-19. CDR3 residues: CASSSGGTAYGYTF. In DNA, the CDR3 is TGTGCCAGCAGCTCCGGCGGGACAGCCTATGGCTACACCTTC.